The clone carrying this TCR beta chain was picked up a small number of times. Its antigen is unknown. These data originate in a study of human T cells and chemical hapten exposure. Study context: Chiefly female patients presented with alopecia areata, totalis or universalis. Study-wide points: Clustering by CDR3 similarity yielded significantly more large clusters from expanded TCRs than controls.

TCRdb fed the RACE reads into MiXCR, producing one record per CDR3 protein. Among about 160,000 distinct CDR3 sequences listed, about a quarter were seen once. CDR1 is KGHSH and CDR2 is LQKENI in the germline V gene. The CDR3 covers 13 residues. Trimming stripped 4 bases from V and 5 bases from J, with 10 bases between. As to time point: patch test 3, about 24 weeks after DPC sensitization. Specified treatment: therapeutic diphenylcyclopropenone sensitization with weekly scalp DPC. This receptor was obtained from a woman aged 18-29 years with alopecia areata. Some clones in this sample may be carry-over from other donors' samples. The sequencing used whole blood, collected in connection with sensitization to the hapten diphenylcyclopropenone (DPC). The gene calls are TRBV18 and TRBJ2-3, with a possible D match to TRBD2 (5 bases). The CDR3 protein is CASSLDEGDTQYF. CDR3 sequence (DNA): TGTGCCAGCTCACTTGACGAGGGAGATACGCAGTATTTT.